These 2 T cell receptor beta chains originate from one sample sequenced in a study of cytomegalovirus exposure and HLA in healthy donors. Primers for the PCR totalled 60 Vbeta and 13 Jbeta. Produced via immunoSEQ multiplex PCR; TCRdb's table is partial and in-frame only. The sample spans about 48,000 clones; the ten largest clones claim under 2.5%. The sequenced material came from PBMCs. The receptors were gathered from a woman in her thirties or forties in good health and CMV-seronegative.

This chain links TRBV7-9 with TRBJ2-7; D gene unclear. Germline V CDR1 and CDR2: SEHNR, FQNEAQ (reference sequence). The CDR3 is 14 amino acids. V was pared by 0 bases and J by 0 bases, with 6 bases between. The CDR3 nucleotides are TGTGCCAGCAGCTTAGCTGTGAGCTCCTACGAGCAGTACTTC. Translation: CASSLAVSSYEQYF.

The chain uses TRBV6-1 and TRBJ2-7, with unresolved D. V was cut by 3 bases and J by 0 bases, with 18 bases left in between. Germline loops: CDR1 MNHNS, CDR2 SASEGT. The CDR3 is made up of 17 amino acids. CDR3 nucleotide sequence: TGTGCCAGCAGTGACGGTCGGTCTGACATGAGCTCCTACGAGCAGTACTTC. Protein: CASSDGRSDMSSYEQYF.